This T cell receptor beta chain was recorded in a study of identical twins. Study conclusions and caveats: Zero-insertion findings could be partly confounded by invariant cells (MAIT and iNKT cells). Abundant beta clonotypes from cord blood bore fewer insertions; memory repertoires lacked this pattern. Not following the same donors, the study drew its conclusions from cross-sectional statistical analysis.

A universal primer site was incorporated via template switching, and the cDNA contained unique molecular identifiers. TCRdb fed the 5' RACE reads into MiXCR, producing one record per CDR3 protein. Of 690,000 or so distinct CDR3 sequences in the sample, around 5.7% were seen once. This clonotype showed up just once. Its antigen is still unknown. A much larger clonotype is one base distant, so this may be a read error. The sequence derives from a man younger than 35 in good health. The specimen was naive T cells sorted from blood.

The CDR3 coding sequence is TGTGCCATCAGTGATTTGGGTGACCAGTTCTTC. Its protein product is CAISDLGDQFF. J is TRBJ2-1 and V is TRBV10-3; no clear D gene. The CDR3 extends over 11 amino acids. Germline CDR1 reads ENHRY; CDR2 reads SYGVKD. With 3 bases removed from V and 13 bases from J, the gap between germline ends came to 10 bases.